These 25 T cell receptor beta chains share one sample of origin, sequenced in a study of cytotoxic CD8 clonotypes in ibrutinib-treated CLL. The assay was immunoSEQ multiplex PCR, and TCRdb's table has in-frame clones only and misses some. The repertoire holds 35,000 to 50,000 clones, with just over 70% as singletons. This specimen consisted of PBMCs, obtained at disease progression, from a patient treated with ibrutinib. Receptor source: a human donor with chronic lymphocytic leukemia.

The chain combines TRBV20-1 with TRBJ2-5; possibly TRBD1 or TRBD2 for D (6 bases each). The germline V and J ends were trimmed by 1 base and 8 bases, with 8 bases remaining between them. In germline, CDR1 is DFQATT, CDR2 SNEGSKA (reference sequence). This CDR3 comprises 11 residues. Here the CDR3 DNA reads TGCAGTGCTAGAGTCGGGGGCACCCAGTACTTC. Translating it yields CSARVGGTQYF.

This clone was detected a few times. The rearrangement links TRBV11-2 to TRBJ2-6, with a weak D call TRBD2 (6 bases). There are 16 residues in the CDR3. V lost 5 bases and J lost 2, with 13 bases in between. Germline CDR1 and CDR2: SGHAT and FQNNGV. The CDR3 sequence is CASSRTGVPGANVLTF. In DNA form, the CDR3 reads TGTGCCAGCAGCCGCACGGGGGTCCCTGGGGCCAACGTCCTGACTTTC.

This clone was counted between two and nine times. The chain has TRBV28 and TRBJ1-2; 9 bases fit TRBD1. In germline, CDR1 is MDHEN, CDR2 SYDVKM. The V gene end was trimmed by 6 bases and the J gene end by 4 bases; junction bases not matched to a gene: 9. There are 15 residues in the CDR3. CDR3 DNA sequence: TGTGCCAGCAGGGACAGGGGCAGTCGGGGCTATGGCTACACCTTC. Protein: CASRDRGSRGYGYTF.

V is TRBV27 and J is TRBJ2-7, with TRBD1 matching 9 bases. After removal of 4 bases from V and 4 bases from J, the junction contained 8 bases not matched to a gene. Per germline, CDR1 MNHEY and CDR2 SMNVEV (reference sequence). This CDR3 is built from 15 residues. The CDR3 loop is CASSSPRDRGYEQYF. CDR3 DNA sequence: TGTGCCAGCAGTTCCCCCCGAGACAGGGGGTACGAGCAGTACTTC.

The chain recombines TRBV4-1 with TRBJ1-5, with no clear D. Germline CDR1 reads MGHRA; CDR2 reads YSYEKL. Trimming took off 4 bases at V and 11 bases at J, with 15 bases between the two ends. The CDR3 has 13 residues. CDR3 amino acids: CASSLGEVGSQHF. Here the CDR3 DNA reads TGCGCCAGCAGCCTCGGTGAGGTGGGATCCCAGCATTTT.

This chain links TRBV10-2 with TRBJ1-1, with 7 bases lining up with TRBD1. The CDR3 has 12 residues. The V gene end was trimmed by 5 bases and the J gene end by 11 bases; junction bases not matched to a gene: 8. From germline, CDR1 is WSHSY and CDR2 SAAADI. CDR3 nucleotide sequence: TGCGCCAGCAGTCGGGACAGAGGTCCCGCTTTCTTT. It specifies CASSRDRGPAFF.

This clone has just a few counts. This chain joins TRBV7-6 and TRBJ2-7, with 9 bases identical to TRBD1. The CDR3 sequence is 15 residues long. Germline V gene lookup returns CDR1 SGHVS and CDR2 FNYEAQ. V dropped 5 bases and J dropped 1; count of bases not matched to a gene: 6. The CDR3 is CASSPGTGLSYEQYF. The CDR3 region has the DNA TGTGCCAGCAGCCCAGGGACAGGGCTATCCTACGAGCAGTACTTC.

The chain combines TRBV6-1 with TRBJ2-3; 7 positions match TRBD1. V was pared by 11 bases and J by 1 base, with 12 bases of the junction left unmatched. The V gene's germline CDR1 is MNHNS and CDR2 SASEGT. The CDR3 covers 15 residues. CDR3 residues: CAGVRGGQGTDTQYF. In nucleotides, the CDR3 is TGTGCCGGGGTTCGCGGAGGACAGGGCACAGATACGCAGTATTTT.

J is TRBJ2-3 and V is TRBV5-1; no clear D gene. The CDR3 spans 13 residues. V was pared by 3 bases and J by 0 bases, with 5 bases between. The germline V gene encodes CDR1 SGHRS and CDR2 YFSETQ. The CDR3 region has the DNA TGCGCCAGCAGCTCTGGGAGCACAGATACGCAGTATTTT. It specifies CASSSGSTDTQYF.

The V call is TRBV4-1, the J call TRBJ1-1, with unresolved D. CDR1 is MGHRA, CDR2 YSYEKL, per germline. The CDR3 has 16 amino acids. Trimming shortened V by 3 bases and J by 3 bases, and 17 bases separated the two germline ends. CDR3 bases: TGCGCCAGCAGCCAGACATGGGTACGTGAGGACACTGAAGCTTTCTTT. Amino acids: CASSQTWVREDTEAFF.

V usage is TRBV7-6 and J usage is TRBJ1-1; the D is unclear. The germline V gene has CDR1 SGHVS and CDR2 FNYEAQ. V was pared by 4 bases and J by 7 bases, with 10 bases between. This CDR3 has 12 residues. CDR3 region: CASSYSQGEAFF. CDR3 bases: TGTGCCAGCAGCTATTCACAAGGTGAAGCTTTCTTT.

This sequence joins TRBV2 and TRBJ1-5; unclear D gene. V lost 6 bases to trimming and J lost 4 bases, with 10 bases between them. Germline CDR1 is SNHLY and CDR2 is FYNNEI. The CDR3 loop spans 13 amino acids. CDR3 loop: CASRLDLNQPQHF. The CDR3, as DNA: TGTGCCAGCAGACTTGACCTGAATCAGCCCCAGCATTTT.

The rearrangement links TRBV5-4 to TRBJ1-1, with D possibly being TRBD1 (5 bases). Germline V gives CDR1 SGHNT, CDR2 YYREEE (reference sequence). This CDR3 is 14 amino acids long. The V end was cut by 0 bases, the J end by 3 bases, with 9 bases between. The CDR3 spells CASSLGWGDTEAFF. In nucleotides, the CDR3 is TGTGCCAGCAGCTTGGGGTGGGGGGACACTGAAGCTTTCTTT.

This clone was counted a few times. V usage is TRBV28 and J usage is TRBJ1-6; D uncertain. The CDR3 is 17 residues long. V shed 1 base and J shed 0 bases, with 10 bases lying between them. Germline CDR1 MDHEN, CDR2 SYDVKM. The CDR3: CASSLSKGSSYNSPLHF. In DNA, the CDR3 is TGTGCCAGCAGTTTATCCAAGGGTAGCTCCTATAATTCACCCCTCCACTTT.

V usage is TRBV25-1 and J usage is TRBJ2-7, with D tentatively TRBD2 (5 bases). Between the trimmed V and J ends, which lost 3 bases and 2 bases, there was a span of 11 bases. Per the germline V gene, CDR1 is MGHDK and CDR2 is SYGVNS. This CDR3 has 14 amino acids. The CDR3 bases are TGTGCCAGCAGTGAGAGAGGGCAGCCCTACGAGCAGTACTTC. Amino acid sequence: CASSERGQPYEQYF.

The chain links TRBV5-1 to TRBJ2-3; D perhaps matches TRBD1 (6 bases). V was shortened by 7 bases and J by 2 bases, with 14 bases between the two germline ends. The CDR3 is made up of 14 amino acids. Germline V gene sequence: CDR1 SGHRS, CDR2 YFSETQ. The CDR3 coding sequence is TGCGCCAGCGGCGTGATGGGGGCCACAGATACGCAGTATTTT. Amino acids: CASGVMGATDTQYF.

The rearrangement joins TRBV28 to TRBJ2-1; 12 positions match TRBD2. The V segment lost 6 bases and the J segment 8 bases; nucleotides outside the gene matches: 11. Germline CDR1 reads MDHEN; CDR2 reads SYDVKM. CDR3 size: 16 residues. The CDR3 protein is CASRDPGTSGLHEQFF. Written as DNA, the CDR3 is TGTGCCAGCAGGGATCCCGGGACTAGCGGGCTCCATGAGCAGTTCTTC. Variable domain in full (rest from reference TRBV28 and TRBJ2-1): DVKVTQSSRYLVKRTGEKVFLECVQDMDHENMFWYRQDPGLGLRLIYFSYDVKMKEKGDIPEGYSVSREKKERFSLILESASTNQTSMYLCASRDPGTSGLHEQFFGPGTRLTVL.

The chain combines TRBV5-8 with TRBJ1-2; no definite D call. The germline V and J ends were trimmed by 4 bases and 3 bases, with 16 bases remaining between them. There are 15 residues in the CDR3. From germline, CDR1 is SGHTS and CDR2 YDEGEE. CDR3 sequence (DNA): TGTGCCAGCAGCAAGGGTCGGCACAGAGACTATGGCTACACCTTC. This translates into CASSKGRHRDYGYTF.

The rearrangement links TRBV19 to TRBJ1-1; D call uncertain. Trimming removed 2 bases from V and 1 base from J, with 5 bases in between. The CDR3 consists of 13 residues. Germline V gene sequence: CDR1 LNHDA, CDR2 SQIVND (reference sequence). The CDR3 here is CASSISQNTEAFF. The CDR3 region has the DNA TGTGCCAGTAGTATATCCCAGAACACTGAAGCTTTCTTT.

The CDR3 sequence: CASSERDRNTYEQYF. The CDR3 bases are TGTGCCAGCAGTGAAAGGGACAGGAACACCTACGAGCAGTACTTC. The chain combines TRBV6-1 with TRBJ2-7; 8 bases fit TRBD1. V gave up 2 bases and J gave up 2 bases; unmatched junction bases: 5. CDR3 length: 15 amino acids. Germline CDR1 MNHNS, CDR2 SASEGT.

This clone was seen once. The chain combines TRBV5-1 with TRBJ2-7; no firm D call. Germline V gene data show CDR1 as SGHRS and CDR2 as YFSETQ. V was trimmed by 5 bases and J by 0 bases, leaving 12 bases between them. The CDR3 is made up of 14 amino acids. The CDR3 loop is CASRYSSPSYEQYF. In DNA, the CDR3 is TGCGCCAGCAGGTATTCCAGCCCCTCCTACGAGCAGTACTTC.

The CDR3 nucleotides are TGTGCCAGCAGCTCTGACAGCTATGGCTACACCTTC. Translation: CASSSDSYGYTF. The chain joins TRBV7-9 to TRBJ1-2, with TRBD1 as a possible D gene (5 bases). V lost 4 bases to trimming and J lost 4 bases, with 7 bases between them. The germline V gene encodes CDR1 SEHNR and CDR2 FQNEAQ (reference sequence). The CDR3 is made up of 12 amino acids.

The chain is built from TRBV11-2 and TRBJ1-1, with a weak D call TRBD1 (5 bases). The CDR3 covers 17 residues. Trimming removed 1 base from V and 3 bases from J, with 18 bases in between. Germline CDR1 is SGHAT and CDR2 is FQNNGV. CDR3 loop: CASSLVGVQVSDTEAFF. The CDR3 nucleotides read TGTGCCAGCAGCTTAGTAGGGGTCCAAGTGTCGGACACTGAAGCTTTCTTT.

The chain employs TRBV30 and TRBJ1-5; D gene ambiguous. Per germline, CDR1 GTSNPN and CDR2 SVGIG (reference sequence). This CDR3 comprises 12 residues. V was cut by 2 bases and J by 6 bases, with 8 bases left in between. The CDR3 region has the DNA TGTGCCTGGAGTCCGAAAGGTCAGCCCCAGCATTTT. It codes for CAWSPKGQPQHF.

The chain links TRBV5-6 to TRBJ1-2; D perhaps matches TRBD1 (5 bases). Germline V gene data show CDR1 as SGHDT and CDR2 as YYEEEE. This CDR3 has 13 residues. Trimming took 4 bases from V and 8 from J, leaving 15 bases between them. CDR3 nucleotide sequence: TGTGCCAGCAGCCCAGGGACGTTAGGAGGCTACACCTTC. Encoded protein: CASSPGTLGGYTF.